The clone carrying this T cell receptor (beta chain) was recorded at least ten times. Time point denoted: newly diagnosed GD, antithyroid drugs for less than 3 months. PBMCs provided the RNA from which the TCR library was made. The CDR3 spans 17 residues. The J segment lost 5 bases and the V segment lost 4 bases, leaving 11 bases of the junction unmatched. Germline V lookup: CDR1 ENHRY, CDR2 SYGVKD. This sample is part of a study of regulatory T cells in long-lasting Graves disease. Researchers made TCR beta libraries by using iRepertoire HTBI primers and running Arm-PCR on CDR3 regions. One entry per CDR3 protein results from TCRdb running MiXCR on the multiplex PCR reads. Of a few hundred thousand distinct CDR3 sequences in the sample, 12% were seen once. The sample was also linked to a second study, of T cells in Graves' hyperthyroidism and ophthalmopathy.

The starting material was peripheral blood mononuclear cells (PBMCs), obtained at new diagnosis, from a patient treated with antithyroid drugs. The receptor's source is a woman between 18 and 29 years old with Graves disease. The chain combines TRBV10-3 with TRBJ2-1; the match to TRBD2 covers 10 bases. In DNA, the CDR3 is TGTGCCATCAGTGGCTACTCCGGGACTAGCGTCGACAATGAGCAGTTCTTC. Translation gives CAISGYSGTSVDNEQFF.